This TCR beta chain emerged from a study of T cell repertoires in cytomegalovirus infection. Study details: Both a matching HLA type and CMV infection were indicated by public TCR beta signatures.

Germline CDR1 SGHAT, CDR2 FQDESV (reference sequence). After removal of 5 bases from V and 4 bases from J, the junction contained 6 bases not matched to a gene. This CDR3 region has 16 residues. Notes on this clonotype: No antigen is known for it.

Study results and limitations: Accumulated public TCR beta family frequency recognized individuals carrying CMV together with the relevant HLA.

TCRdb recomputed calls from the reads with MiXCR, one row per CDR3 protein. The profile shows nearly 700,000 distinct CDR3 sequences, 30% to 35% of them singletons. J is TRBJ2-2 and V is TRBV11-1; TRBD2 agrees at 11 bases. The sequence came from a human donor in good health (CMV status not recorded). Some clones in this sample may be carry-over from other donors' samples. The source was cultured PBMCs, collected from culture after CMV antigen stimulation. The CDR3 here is CASSHASGGLTGELFF. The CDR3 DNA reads TGTGCCAGCAGCCACGCTAGCGGGGGGCTCACCGGGGAGCTGTTTTTT.